The clone carrying this T cell receptor beta chain was seen only once. The antigen is not known. This sample stems from a study of T cell responses to AZD1222 COVID-19 vaccine. Germline assignment: CDR1 GTSNPN and CDR2 SVGIG (reference sequence). CDR3 length: 12 amino acids. V lost 5 bases to trimming and J lost 7 bases; unmatched junction nucleotides: 4. Data came from immunoSEQ multiplex PCR; TCRdb stores just in-frame clones and leaves some out. The sample gives around 160,000 clones, under 95% of which show up once; 1.3% is in the top ten. Study outcomes and limitations: It was only a handful of AZD1222 recipients who were seropositive at baseline. Donors in the cohort were predominantly white British and more often female, and clonal diversity was possibly underestimated. Variant regions that are unmutated are reportedly the target of nearly half of spike-specific TCRs. There were repertoire samples only from the period after the peak T cell response.

Specimen: peripheral blood, collected 28 days after the second AZD1222 dose. J is TRBJ1-1 and V is TRBV30, with 10 bases identical to TRBD1. This clonotype was sampled from an adult who received the AZD1222 COVID-19 vaccine. CDR3 in amino acids: CAWGQGGGEAFF. CDR3 nucleotides: TGTGCCTGGGGACAGGGGGGAGGTGAAGCTTTCTTT.